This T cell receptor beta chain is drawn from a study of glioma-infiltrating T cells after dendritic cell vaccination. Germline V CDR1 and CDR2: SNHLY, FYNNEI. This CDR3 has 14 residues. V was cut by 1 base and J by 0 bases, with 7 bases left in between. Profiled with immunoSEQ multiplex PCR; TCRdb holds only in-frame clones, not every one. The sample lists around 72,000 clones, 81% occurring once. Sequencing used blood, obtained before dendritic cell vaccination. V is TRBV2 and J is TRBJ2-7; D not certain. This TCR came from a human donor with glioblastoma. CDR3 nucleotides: TGTGCCAGCAGTGAAGGCCGGAGCTCCTACGAGCAGTACTTC. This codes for CASSEGRSSYEQYF. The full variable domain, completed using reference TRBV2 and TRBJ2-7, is EPEVTQTPSHQVTQMGQEVILRCVPISNHLYFYWYRQILGQKVEFLVSFYNNEISEKSEIFDDQFSVERPDGSNFTLKIRSTKLEDSAMYFCASSEGRSSYEQYFGPGTRLTVT.